This TCR beta chain was captured in a study of shared clonotypes between healthy human individuals. Study background: Researchers drew samples from a couple of women and a few men aged 18 to 49.

Healthy HIV-negative adults with no recent acute infections or vaccinations were recruited as donors. With regard to this clone: The target antigen is unknown.

Using about 220 ng DNA, 30,000 or so T cell genomes, the sorted-subset replicate PCRs were run. Clones were read by immunoSEQ multiplex PCR, and TCRdb kept only the in-frame ones, dropping some. The table shows some 630,000 clones, with 55% to 75% occurring only once. Study results and caveats: Tissues were not sampled, only blood, and their repertoires likely differ.

Germline CDR1 is SGHAT and CDR2 is FQDESV (reference sequence). CDR3 length: 13 amino acids. Trimming shortened V by 7 bases and J by 8 bases, and 14 bases separated the two germline ends. The specimen was memory CD4+ T cells sorted from blood. The subset denotes: CD45RA-negative fraction. This TCR was recovered from a woman between 25 and 40 years old in good health. The V and J genes are TRBV11-1 and TRBJ1-4; D call uncertain. CDR3 nucleotides: TGTGCCAGCACCCGGGCAGGCGGCGAAAAACTGTTTTTT. Amino acids: CASTRAGGEKLFF.